A single sample is the source of the 25 T cell receptor beta chains below, sequenced in a study of shared T cell receptors in the human thymus. Profiled with immunoSEQ multiplex PCR; TCRdb holds only in-frame clones, not every one. The sample carries over 65,000 clones, roughly 95% recorded once. Sequenced: thymocytes. The receptors come from a human donor.

The chain uses TRBV6-1 and TRBJ1-3, with 9 bases matching TRBD1. With 3 bases clipped from V and 4 bases from J, the junction kept 7 bases outside the gene matches. There are 16 residues in the CDR3. CDR1 and CDR2 from the germline V gene are MNHNS and SASEGT. This CDR3 reads CASSDRGGTGGNTIYF. The CDR3 coding sequence is TGTGCCAGCAGTGATAGAGGAGGGACAGGGGGAAACACCATATATTTT.

V is TRBV4-3 and J is TRBJ2-5; unclear D gene. This CDR3 has 18 amino acids. Per the germline V gene, CDR1 is LGHNA and CDR2 is YSLEER. Trimming pared 3 bases from V and 1 base from J, leaving 21 bases between. Here the CDR3 DNA reads TGCGCCAGCAGCCACGACCTAGAAACCAATAGAACCCAAGAGACCCAGTACTTC. This codes for CASSHDLETNRTQETQYF.

Here the CDR3 DNA reads TGTGCCAGCAGCTTAGCGGGTGTGAACACTGAAGCTTTCTTT. It yields the protein CASSLAGVNTEAFF. V and J are TRBV7-2 and TRBJ1-1; D not certain. V lost 0 bases and J lost 0, with 5 bases in between. Germline values: CDR1 SGHTA, CDR2 FQGNSA. The CDR3 is made up of 14 amino acids.

The CDR3 region has the DNA TGCGCCAGCAGCACCCGGACCGACCCGGTATTTTCATGGCATGGCTACACCTTC. It specifies CASSTRTDPVFSWHGYTF. The chain joins TRBV4-1 to TRBJ1-2; D gene uncertain. The length of the CDR3 is 18 residues. Trimming removed 5 bases at V and 6 bases at J, with 28 bases between. Germline V gene lookup returns CDR1 MGHRA and CDR2 YSYEKL.

Only one count was recorded for this clone. The chain recombines TRBV7-3 with TRBJ1-6, with D hard to call. Germline CDR1 SGHTA, CDR2 FQGTGA. The V end lost 3 bases, the J end lost 8 bases, and 8 bases lay between the germline ends. The CDR3 sequence is 13 residues long. DNA for the CDR3: TGTGCCAGCAGCTTGGCAGCCCATTCACCCCTCCACTTT. Protein sequence: CASSLAAHSPLHF.

The V and J genes are TRBV19 and TRBJ2-7, with 11 bases aligning to TRBD1. Germline V CDR1 and CDR2: LNHDA, SQIVND (reference sequence). Trimming took 5 bases from V and 8 from J; bases not matched to a gene: 8. This CDR3 comprises 14 residues. CDR3 amino acids: CASSCKDRGQKQYF. CDR3 nucleotide sequence: TGTGCCAGTAGTTGTAAGGACAGGGGGCAAAAGCAGTACTTC.

J is TRBJ1-1 and V is TRBV15, with TRBD1 as a possible D gene (6 bases). The CDR3 extends over 18 amino acids. The germline V gene encodes CDR1 LNHNV and CDR2 YYDKDF (reference sequence). Trimming stripped 5 bases from V and 0 bases from J, with 22 bases between. The CDR3 protein is CATSGASRTVHMNTEAFF. The CDR3, as DNA: TGTGCCACCAGCGGAGCTTCGCGGACAGTACATATGAACACTGAAGCTTTCTTT.

The genes are TRBV9 and TRBJ1-1, with 8 bases lining up with TRBD1. The CDR3 runs 15 residues. V was clipped by 4 bases and J by 3 bases; unmatched bases: 8. The V gene's germline CDR1 is SGDLS and CDR2 YYNGEE. Written as DNA, the CDR3 is TGTGCCAGCAGCCAAAGCAGGGGGCGGGACACTGAAGCTTTCTTT. It codes for CASSQSRGRDTEAFF.

This sequence joins TRBV7-6 and TRBJ1-3; 7 bases align to TRBD1. This CDR3 region has 16 residues. Unmatched junction bases numbered 9, after V lost 3 bases and J lost 4 bases. Germline-derived CDR1 and CDR2 are SGHVS and FNYEAQ. The CDR3 sequence is CASSFITGDPGNTIYF. The CDR3 DNA reads as TGTGCCAGCAGCTTCATTACAGGGGATCCGGGAAACACCATATATTTT. Looking up the rest from reference TRBV7-6 and TRBJ1-3 gives the full variable domain: GAGVSQSPRYKVTKRGQDVALRCDPISGHVSLYWYRQALGQGPEFLTYFNYEAQQDKSGLPNDRFSAERPEGSISTLTIQRTEQRDSAMYRCASSFITGDPGNTIYFGEGSWLTVV.

This chain uses TRBV7-2 with TRBJ1-6; no firm D call. This CDR3 is built from 17 residues. Germline V gene lookup returns CDR1 SGHTA and CDR2 FQGNSA. Trimming removed 0 bases from V and 2 bases from J, with 11 bases in between. The CDR3, as DNA: TGTGCCAGCAGCTTAGCAGATACCAGGCCCTATAATTCACCCCTCCACTTT. It yields the protein CASSLADTRPYNSPLHF.

A remark on this clone: The junction departs from the called germline gene at one end, perhaps through a read error. The V call is TRBV27, the J call TRBJ1-4; TRBD1 matches 10 bases. This CDR3 region has 14 residues. Germline V gene data show CDR1 as MNHEY and CDR2 as SMNVEV (reference sequence). The CDR3 loop reads CVSSSWTGGEKLFF. DNA for the CDR3: TGTGTCAGCAGTTCATGGACAGGGGGTGAAAAACTGTTTTTT.

This chain connects TRBV27 to TRBJ2-1, with 8 bases that match TRBD1. Germline V gene data show CDR1 as MNHEY and CDR2 as SMNVEV (reference sequence). The CDR3 length is 18 residues. Trimming at V came to 5 bases and at J to 8 bases, leaving 20 bases not matched to a gene. DNA of the CDR3: TGTGCCAGCAGTGGGGAACAGGGGGGCTGGGACCCCTCTCATGAGCAGTTCTTC. Encoded protein: CASSGEQGGWDPSHEQFF.

The chain links TRBV2 to TRBJ2-7, with D perhaps TRBD1 (5 bases). Trimming stripped 2 bases from V and 4 bases from J, with 18 bases between. The CDR3 length is 16 residues. Germline lookup yields CDR1 SNHLY and CDR2 FYNNEI. CDR3: CASSESVGQGKYEQYF. The CDR3 bases are TGTGCCAGCAGTGAATCGGTAGGTCAGGGCAAATACGAGCAGTACTTC.

The chain joins TRBV4-3 to TRBJ1-1, with D possibly matching TRBD1 (5 bases). V was pared by 0 bases and J by 1 base, with 24 bases between. Germline assignment: CDR1 LGHNA and CDR2 YSLEER. The CDR3 contains 20 residues. CDR3: CASSQEPLLDTLRGNTEAFF. The CDR3 region has the DNA TGCGCCAGCAGCCAAGAACCTCTCTTGGACACCCTAAGGGGGAACACTGAAGCTTTCTTT.

The V call is TRBV5-6, the J call TRBJ1-5; D not resolved. Germline assignment: CDR1 SGHDT and CDR2 YYEEEE. The CDR3 has 14 residues. Trimming took 4 bases from V and 7 from J, leaving 15 bases between them. DNA for the CDR3: TGTGCCAGCAGCCCAGGCCTGGGGTGGCAGCCCCAGCATTTT. Protein: CASSPGLGWQPQHF.

The chain couples TRBV5-8 to TRBJ1-5; D remains ambiguous. V was shortened by 1 base and J by 5 bases, with 16 bases between the two germline ends. The CDR3 sequence is 16 residues long. The germline V gene has CDR1 SGHTS and CDR2 YDEGEE. This chain's CDR3 is CASSLTRPGSDQPQHF. The CDR3 coding sequence is TGTGCCAGCAGCTTGACACGCCCGGGGTCGGATCAGCCCCAGCATTTT.

Only one count was recorded for this clone. The V and J genes are TRBV7-7 and TRBJ2-7; possible D gene TRBD2, 6 bases. The germline V gene has CDR1 SSHAT and CDR2 FNYEAQ (reference sequence). This CDR3 comprises 14 residues. The V and J ends lost 5 bases and 2 bases respectively, with 13 bases between them. CDR3: CASSPGDLAYEQYF. The DNA for the CDR3 is TGTGCCAGCAGCCCCGGGGACTTAGCCTACGAGCAGTACTTC.

The chain uses TRBV27 and TRBJ1-5; 10 nucleotides line up with TRBD1. The CDR3 is made up of 19 amino acids. Per the germline V gene, CDR1 is MNHEY and CDR2 is SMNVEV (reference sequence). The trim removed 5 bases at V and 0 bases at J, leaving 13 bases unmatched. This CDR3 reads CASSPTGGWVSNSNQPQHF. The CDR3 nucleotides read TGTGCCAGCAGTCCGACAGGGGGCTGGGTTAGTAATAGCAATCAGCCCCAGCATTTT.

This chain links TRBV11-3 with TRBJ2-3, with D possibly being TRBD1 or TRBD2 (6 bases each). The CDR3 spans 17 residues. CDR1 and CDR2 from the germline V gene are SGHNT and YENEEA. The V end lost 5 bases, the J end lost 0 bases, and 18 bases lay between the germline ends. The CDR3: CASSPEGGHYSTDTQYF. The CDR3 region has the DNA TGTGCCAGCAGCCCAGAGGGGGGCCACTATAGCACAGATACGCAGTATTTT.

V usage is TRBV9 and J usage is TRBJ1-1; D possibly corresponds to TRBD1 (5 bases). The CDR3 is 19 amino acids. Germline V lookup: CDR1 SGDLS, CDR2 YYNGEE. The germline V and J ends were trimmed by 3 bases and 1 base, with 25 bases remaining between them. The CDR3 here is CASSAQSSGLLTPNTEAFF. The CDR3 nucleotides are TGTGCCAGCAGCGCCCAATCGTCGGGACTCCTCACTCCGAACACTGAAGCTTTCTTT.

The chain combines TRBV5-4 with TRBJ2-1; TRBD1 matches 8 bases. Germline V lookup: CDR1 SGHNT, CDR2 YYREEE (reference sequence). The CDR3 contains 14 residues. V dropped 2 bases and J dropped 5; count of bases not matched to a gene: 3. In nucleotides, the CDR3 is TGTGCCAGCAGCTTACCGGGACAGGACAATGAGCAGTTCTTC. Translation gives CASSLPGQDNEQFF.

The V gene is TRBV5-1, the J gene TRBJ2-7; TRBD1 is a possible D gene (5 bases). The V end was cut by 4 bases, the J end by 1 base, with 18 bases between. CDR3 length equals 16 residues. Germline V gene sequence: CDR1 SGHRS, CDR2 YFSETQ. The CDR3 nucleotides read TGCGCCAGCAGCCTTTGGACAAATCGTATGTCCTACGAGCAGTACTTC. Encoded protein: CASSLWTNRMSYEQYF.

The genes are TRBV9 and TRBJ2-1; 8 bases fit TRBD2. The V and J ends lost 0 bases and 10 bases, in that order; junction bases with no gene match: 15. Germline assignment: CDR1 SGDLS and CDR2 YYNGEE. This CDR3 spans 17 amino acids. The CDR3 sequence is CASSVGEAGGELGEQFF. CDR3 coding DNA: TGTGCCAGCAGCGTAGGGGAGGCGGGGGGCGAGCTAGGGGAGCAGTTCTTC.

The chain is built from TRBV9 and TRBJ2-3, with D perhaps TRBD2 (6 bases). Germline V gene lookup returns CDR1 SGDLS and CDR2 YYNGEE. The CDR3 is 16 amino acids. Trimming took off 0 bases at V and 1 base at J, with 12 bases between the two ends. The CDR3 DNA reads TGTGCCAGCAGCGTAGGGGTAGCGGACTGCACAGATACGCAGTATTTT. This sequence encodes CASSVGVADCTDTQYF.

This clone was counted a few times. The chain has TRBV5-6 and TRBJ2-1; 8 bases are a match to TRBD2. The V gene end was trimmed by 2 bases and the J gene end by 6 bases; junction bases not matched to a gene: 13. The CDR3 spans 17 residues. The germline CDR1 and CDR2 sequences are SGHDT and YYEEEE. The CDR3 DNA is TGTGCCAGCAGCTTAACCTCGACGGGGGGGCTTTTCAATGAGCAGTTCTTC. This gives the protein CASSLTSTGGLFNEQFF.